This T cell receptor (beta chain) is drawn from a study of blood T cells in healthy people across ages. Study-wide points: From one million sequenced T cells, diversity estimates were lower bounds.

Next came a second PCR, run for about 7 to 12 cycles, which used a sample-barcoded 5' primer along with a J-beta primer mix. TCRdb called the 5' RACE reads again in MiXCR, with one record for every CDR3 protein. The repertoire includes approximately 690,000 distinct CDR3 sequences, over 40% of them detected once, and around 32% sits in the top ten. Comment on this clonotype: Its specificity is unknown.

Total RNA, at least 5 micrograms per sample, was extracted from PBMCs. V shed 3 bases, J shed 4 bases, and the junction held 5 bases outside the gene matches. Germline V gene sequence: CDR1 MGHRA, CDR2 YSYEKL. The CDR3 sequence is 16 residues long. This TCR was recovered from a man aged 80 or over in good health. Sequencing was performed on blood. The V and J genes are TRBV4-1 and TRBJ1-4; TRBD1 matches 10 bases. The CDR3 sequence: CASSQTRDRGNEKLFF. The CDR3 DNA follows: TGCGCCAGCAGCCAGACACGGGACAGGGGTAATGAAAAACTGTTTTTT.